This T cell receptor beta chain originates from a study of shared clonotypes between healthy human individuals. The CDR3 length is 12 residues. Germline assignment: CDR1 SGHDN and CDR2 FVKESK. V dropped 2 bases and J dropped 11 bases, with 12 bases sitting between them. This clone was counted a few times. As originally analysed: Because ImmunoSEQ provided only junction sequences with no quality scores, the filtering differed. TCRdb keeps only in-frame clones here, not all; method: immunoSEQ multiplex PCR. V, J and clone size are those of that table, while D and trimming were read from the DNA. The sample records 950,000 to 1,100,000 clones, approximately 76% being singletons.

This clonotype was obtained from a man aged 18 to 29 in good health. The chain links TRBV14 to TRBJ1-1; D ambiguous. Sequencing was performed on memory CD4+ T cells sorted from blood. The sample's subset: CD45RA-negative fraction. The CDR3 coding sequence is TGTGCCAGCAGCCAATCTCAAAGGAGGGCTTTCTTT. Translated, it gives CASSQSQRRAFF.